Following are 21 T cell receptor beta chains from one sample sequenced in a study of CD8+CD57+ T cells in acquired aplastic anemia. Patients selected for sequencing had displayed CD8+CD57+ cell expansion by flow cytometry. Both TCR beta VDJ combination and CDR3 sequence profiling were carried out. Genomic DNA was the template for this profiling. TCRdb re-analysed the reads in MiXCR, keeping a single row per CDR3 protein. This table holds some 200,000 distinct CDR3 sequences, less than 60% found once. The source material was sorted CD4+, CD8+, or CD8+CD57+ T cells (not recorded which) from PBMCs. The receptor source for this set is a human donor with aplastic anemia.

This clonotype has more than one count but fewer than ten. This may arise from a read error, as a much more abundant clone is one base away. V usage is TRBV5-6 and J usage is TRBJ2-7; 8 bases fit TRBD2. The length of the CDR3 is 15 residues. The V gene's germline CDR1 is SGHDT and CDR2 YYEEEE. The CDR3 sequence is CASSQRLPGGYEQHF. CDR3 DNA: TGTGCCAGCAGCCAACGACTTCCGGGAGGGTACGAGCAGCACTTC.

Many counts were recorded for this clonotype. This chain connects TRBV20-1 to TRBJ2-5, with 9 bases fitting TRBD1. V gave up 6 bases and J gave up 4 bases; unmatched junction bases: 12. CDR3 size: 15 residues. Germline V gene sequence: CDR1 DFQATT, CDR2 SNEGSKA (reference sequence). In DNA form, the CDR3 reads TGCAGTGCCTACGACCGGGACAGGGTGGGAGAGACCCAGTACTTC. It translates to CSAYDRDRVGETQYF.

The chain links TRBV24-1 to TRBJ2-7, with TRBD1 as a possible D gene (5 bases). Trimming removed 4 bases at V and 3 bases at J, with 9 bases between. Germline values: CDR1 KGHDR, CDR2 SFDVKD. This CDR3 is 13 amino acids long. As DNA, the CDR3 is TGTGCCACCAGTGACGCCCAGGGCTACGAGCAGTACTTC. Its protein product is CATSDAQGYEQYF.

This clonotype was seen a few times. V gene TRBV4-3 combines with J gene TRBJ2-3; the D gene is possibly TRBD2 (5 bases). This CDR3 comprises 16 residues. Germline V gene lookup returns CDR1 LGHNA and CDR2 YSLEER. Trimming stripped 0 bases from V and 6 bases from J, with 16 bases between. The CDR3 is CASSQDWARGPDTQYF. The CDR3 coding sequence is TGCGCCAGCAGCCAAGATTGGGCACGGGGTCCCGATACGCAGTATTTT.

The CDR3 DNA follows: TGCGCCAGCAGCTTGGCAGGGGGCGTGTGGGAGACCCAGTACTTC. This codes for CASSLAGGVWETQYF. This chain joins TRBV5-1 and TRBJ2-5; 8 bases map to TRBD1. Unmatched junction bases numbered 6, after V lost 0 bases and J lost 5 bases. CDR3 length: 15 amino acids. Germline CDR1 and CDR2: SGHRS and YFSETQ.

The chain joins TRBV20-1 to TRBJ2-5; D ambiguous. Between the trimmed V and J ends, which lost 3 bases and 5 bases, there was a span of 10 bases. The CDR3 has 12 residues. Per germline, CDR1 DFQATT and CDR2 SNEGSKA (reference sequence). CDR3 loop: CSASSILETQYF. The CDR3 DNA is TGCAGTGCTAGCTCGATTCTGGAGACCCAGTACTTC.

This clonotype was seen many times. The chain has TRBV5-4 and TRBJ2-3, with a tentative D call TRBD1 (6 bases). Trimming pared 4 bases from V and 2 bases from J, leaving 14 bases between. In germline, CDR1 is SGHNT, CDR2 YYREEE (reference sequence). CDR3 length: 15 amino acids. This chain's CDR3 is CASSPPGQHTDTQYF. The CDR3 DNA is TGTGCCAGCAGCCCCCCGGGACAACACACAGATACGCAGTATTTT.

This clonotype was seen many times. The rearrangement links TRBV4-1 to TRBJ1-1; possible D gene TRBD1, 5 bases. The germline V gene encodes CDR1 MGHRA and CDR2 YSYEKL. V lost 1 base and J lost 9, with 12 bases in between. CDR3 length: 13 amino acids. CDR3 sequence (DNA): TGCGCCAGCAGCCAAGTTGGAGGGGATAAAGCTTTCTTT. This gives the protein CASSQVGGDKAFF.

Turning to this clonotype: Sequence at one end of the junction differs from germline and may be a read error. The chain links TRBV2 to TRBJ2-7; maybe TRBD1 (6 bases). In germline, CDR1 is SNHLY, CDR2 FYNNEI. The CDR3 has 12 residues. CDR3 in DNA: TGTGCCGGCAGGGAACAGGGCTACGAGCAGTACTTC. Translation gives CAGREQGYEQYF.

A note on this clonotype: At one end the junction does not follow the germline gene, possibly because of a read error. The V and J genes are TRBV10-3 and TRBJ2-1, with D possibly being TRBD1 or TRBD2 (7 bases each). The germline V gene encodes CDR1 ENHRY and CDR2 SYGVKD. There are 15 residues in the CDR3. The CDR3 nucleotides read TGTGGCATCAATAACAGGGGACTATCCTACAACGAGCAGTTCTTC. It codes for CGINNRGLSYNEQFF.

This clonotype was observed at least ten times. The gene calls are TRBV15 and TRBJ2-7; D gene unclear. There are 12 residues in the CDR3. V shed 1 base and J shed 7 bases, with 8 bases lying between them. The germline gives CDR1 LNHNV, CDR2 YYDKDF (reference sequence). CDR3 in amino acids: CATSRAGFEQYF. The CDR3 nucleotides read TGTGCCACCAGCAGAGCCGGTTTTGAGCAGTACTTC.

At least ten counts were recorded for this clonotype. The chain is built from TRBV24-1 and TRBJ2-7, with D tentatively TRBD1 (6 bases). V dropped 7 bases and J dropped 6 bases, with 15 bases sitting between them. The CDR3 runs 13 residues. Per germline, CDR1 KGHDR and CDR2 SFDVKD. CDR3 sequence (DNA): TGTGCCACCAGCGTGACAGGACGGGGCGAGCAGTACTTC. Encoded protein: CATSVTGRGEQYF.

A word on this clonotype: One end of the junction varies from germline; a read error may be responsible. The chain couples TRBV11-1 to TRBJ1-6; a possible D gene is TRBD1 (6 bases). There are 16 residues in the CDR3. Looked up from germline, CDR1 is SGHAT and CDR2 is FQDESV (reference sequence). This CDR3 reads CASSLVGGDYNSPLHF. The CDR3 coding sequence is TGTGCCAGCAGCTTAGTAGGGGGGGATTATAATTCGCCCCTCCACTTT.

For the CDR3, the DNA is TGTGCCATCAGTGTTCGACAGGGGGCAAATTCACCCCTCCACTTT. Amino acid sequence: CAISVRQGANSPLHF. The chain recombines TRBV10-3 with TRBJ1-6; 10 bases agree with TRBD1. The CDR3 totals 15 residues. The germline V gene encodes CDR1 ENHRY and CDR2 SYGVKD. V lost 4 bases and J lost 7; bases outside the gene matches: 4.

V gene TRBV10-3 combines with J gene TRBJ1-1; D might be TRBD1 (5 bases). The ends were cut back, 0 bases at V and 7 bases at J, with 6 bases in the middle. Germline CDR1 ENHRY, CDR2 SYGVKD. The CDR3 loop spans 12 amino acids. CDR3 in DNA: TGTGCCATCAGTGAGTCGAGGGGTGAAGCTTTCTTT. Translated: CAISESRGEAFF.

This clonotype was counted many times. The rearrangement uses TRBV4-3 and TRBJ2-1, with 10 bases identical to TRBD2. Germline CDR1 and CDR2: LGHNA and YSLEER. V was clipped by 6 bases and J by 7 bases; unmatched bases: 6. This CDR3 is built from 14 residues. The CDR3 is CASRSLAGKNEQFF. The CDR3 DNA sequence: TGCGCCAGCAGATCACTAGCGGGAAAGAATGAGCAGTTCTTC.

The CDR3, as DNA: TGTGCCAGCAGCACGGGACATGGGGAGACCCAGTACTTC. Its protein is CASSTGHGETQYF. The rearrangement links TRBV5-6 to TRBJ2-5; the D gene is possibly TRBD1 (6 bases). The CDR3 totals 13 residues. Germline V gene data show CDR1 as SGHDT and CDR2 as YYEEEE. V dropped 4 bases and J dropped 5 bases, with 12 bases sitting between them.

A note on this clonotype: At one end, the junction sequence differs from germline, possibly due to a read error. J is TRBJ2-2 and V is TRBV3-1; D is tentatively TRBD1 or TRBD2 (6 bases each). Germline CDR1 LGHDT, CDR2 YNNKEL (reference sequence). The CDR3 spans 15 residues. The CDR3 is CASSKMGRGRGEPFF. Written as DNA, the CDR3 is TGTGCCAGCAGCAAGATGGGACGCGGAAGGGGGGAGCCGTTTTTT. The full variable domain, with the rest looked up from reference TRBV3-1 and TRBJ2-2, is DTAVSQTPKYLVTQMGNDKSIKCEQNLGHDTMYWYKQDSKKFLKIMFSYNNKELIINETVPNRFSPKSPDKAHLNLHINSLELGDSAVYFCASSKMGRGRGEPFFGEGSRLTVL.

The V and J genes are TRBV10-3 and TRBJ1-5, with a possible D match to TRBD1 (6 bases). The ends were cut back, 3 bases at V and 7 bases at J, with 13 bases in the middle. The germline V gene has CDR1 ENHRY and CDR2 SYGVKD. The length of the CDR3 is 14 residues. DNA for the CDR3: TGTGCCATCAGTGAAGGGGGATACTTCCAGCCCCAGCATTTT. Translated, it gives CAISEGGYFQPQHF.

This clonotype was recorded a few times. The rearrangement joins TRBV29-1 to TRBJ2-7; 7 bases are shared with TRBD1. With 8 bases clipped from V and 2 bases from J, the junction kept 6 bases outside the gene matches. Germline values: CDR1 SQVTM, CDR2 ANQGSEA. The CDR3 has 12 residues. CDR3 DNA sequence: TGCAGCACATCCGGGACAGCCTACGAGCAGTACTTC. Its translation: CSTSGTAYEQYF.

The chain recombines TRBV2 with TRBJ1-2, with D perhaps TRBD1 (5 bases). Per the germline V gene, CDR1 is SNHLY and CDR2 is FYNNEI. This CDR3 has 12 residues. V was shortened by 6 bases and J by 7 bases, with 12 bases between the two germline ends. In DNA form, the CDR3 reads TGTGCCAGCAGCCCCTCGGGGCCTGGCTACACCTTC. This codes for CASSPSGPGYTF.